Below are 26 T cell receptor beta chains sequenced from a single sample in a study of T-cell reconstitution after alpha-beta-depleted transplantation in children. The TCRbeta library was prepared with unique molecular identifiers. TCRdb redid the calling of the PCR reads with MiXCR, one entry per CDR3 protein. The sample records some 830,000 distinct CDR3 sequences, approximately 15% being singletons. Sequenced here: PBMCs, mostly from graft donor cells, sampled 360 days after TCRalphabeta/CD19-depleted stem cell transplant. The receptor set was obtained from a male patient younger than 18 who had a stem cell transplant for acute lymphoblastic leukemia, so the T cells may come from the graft donor.

V gene TRBV6-2 or TRBV6-3 combines with J gene TRBJ2-1; perhaps TRBD1 as D (6 bases). Germline V gene data show CDR1 as MNHEY and CDR2 as SVGEGT. Trimming shortened V by 2 bases and J by 0 bases, and 17 bases separated the two germline ends. CDR3 length: 18 amino acids. As DNA, the CDR3 is TGTGCCAGCAGTTACCGCAAACCTCAGGGGATCTCCTACAATGAGCAGTTCTTC. Translated: CASSYRKPQGISYNEQFF.

This clonotype was observed many times. The chain joins TRBV28 to TRBJ1-2, with 11 positions matching TRBD1. With V trimmed by 4 bases and J by 4 bases, 11 bases remained unmatched. The CDR3 is 17 amino acids. The germline V gene encodes CDR1 MDHEN and CDR2 SYDVKM. As DNA, the CDR3 is TGTGCCAGCAGTTCGATTCCCGGGACAGGGGGTAGCTATGGCTACACCTTC. Amino acids: CASSSIPGTGGSYGYTF.

This clonotype was detected only a few times. This chain uses TRBV4-1 with TRBJ1-2; TRBD1 agrees at 11 bases. Losses at the gene ends were 4 bases for V and 8 bases for J; bases not matched to a gene: 9. The CDR3 totals 15 residues. Germline CDR1 MGHRA, CDR2 YSYEKL. This CDR3 reads CASSPLPWTGGGYTF. CDR3 nucleotide sequence: TGCGCCAGCAGCCCTCTCCCCTGGACAGGGGGCGGCTACACCTTC.

This clonotype has at least ten counts. The chain recombines TRBV6-5 with TRBJ1-6; TRBD1 matches at 10 bases. V lost 8 bases, J lost 9 bases, and 4 bases stayed unmatched. The CDR3 has 13 residues. CDR1 is MNHEY and CDR2 is SVGAGI in the germline V gene. The CDR3 is CASVGQGVSPLHF. CDR3 nucleotides: TGTGCCAGCGTAGGACAGGGGGTTTCACCCCTCCACTTT.

J is TRBJ2-3 and V is TRBV10-3, with 8 bases lining up with TRBD2. This CDR3 comprises 15 residues. The junction had 7 bases not matched to a gene; V was cut back by 5 bases and J by 3 bases. Per germline, CDR1 ENHRY and CDR2 SYGVKD. In nucleotides, the CDR3 is TGTGCCATCAGTCCGGGACTAGTGGGGACAGATACGCAGTATTTT. It specifies CAISPGLVGTDTQYF.

The chain is built from TRBV20-1 and TRBJ1-5, with D hard to call. This CDR3 has 17 residues. The germline V gene has CDR1 DFQATT and CDR2 SNEGSKA (reference sequence). V was clipped by 1 base and J by 0 bases, with 16 bases between them. In DNA form, the CDR3 reads TGCAGTGCTAGAGTGGGCGGCAGGATGCATAGCAATCAGCCCCAGCATTTT. The encoded protein is CSARVGGRMHSNQPQHF.

This clonotype was detected ten times or more. The chain employs TRBV12-3 or TRBV12-4 and TRBJ1-3; no definite D call. V was shortened by 8 bases and J by 3 bases, with 20 bases between the two germline ends. CDR3 length: 16 residues. The CDR3 sequence is CASSTVAGFGGNTIYF. Written as DNA, the CDR3 is TGTGCCAGCTCGACGGTGGCCGGGTTTGGTGGAAACACCATATATTTT.

The sample holds many counts of this clonotype. The rearrangement links TRBV9 to TRBJ2-6; TRBD1 matches at 8 bases. The V gene's germline CDR1 is SGDLS and CDR2 YYNGEE. The V segment lost 4 bases and the J segment 2 bases; nucleotides outside the gene matches: 5. The CDR3 consists of 16 residues. The CDR3: CASSIPQGAGANVLTF. CDR3 sequence (DNA): TGTGCCAGCAGCATACCACAGGGGGCTGGGGCCAACGTCCTGACTTTC.

This chain connects TRBV12-5 to TRBJ2-7; no definite D call. Trimming left V 1 base short and J 2 bases short, with 6 bases between. Germline V gene data show CDR1 as LGHNT and CDR2 as FRNRAP. The CDR3 is made up of 13 amino acids. The CDR3 protein is CASGLGFPYEQYF. The CDR3 DNA sequence: TGTGCTAGTGGTTTGGGTTTCCCCTACGAGCAGTACTTC.

The CDR3 DNA sequence: TGTGCCAGCAGTGATCCCCACAGGGGGCGGAACACTGAAGCTTTCTTT. This codes for CASSDPHRGRNTEAFF. V and J are TRBV25-1 and TRBJ1-1; 9 bases fit TRBD1. The trim removed 3 bases at V and 1 base at J, leaving 6 bases unmatched. From germline, CDR1 is MGHDK and CDR2 SYGVNS. The CDR3 is made up of 16 amino acids.

The table lists this clonotype with a few counts. V usage is TRBV20-1 and J usage is TRBJ2-7; D remains unclear. Between the trimmed V and J ends, which lost 0 bases and 2 bases, there was a span of 14 bases. CDR1 and CDR2 from the germline V gene are DFQATT and SNEGSKA (reference sequence). The CDR3 extends over 15 amino acids. In nucleotides, the CDR3 is TGCAGTGCTAGAGATAGCCGAGGCATTCCCTACGAGCAGTACTTC. This sequence encodes CSARDSRGIPYEQYF.

This clonotype was seen once. V and J are TRBV7-9 and TRBJ2-1; no definite D call. The V and J ends lost 5 bases and 5 bases respectively, with 19 bases between them. This CDR3 region has 16 residues. Germline V gives CDR1 SEHNR, CDR2 FQNEAQ (reference sequence). CDR3 DNA: TGTGCCAGCAGCCCTACCCCGGAACCTCCTCACAATGAGCAGTTCTTC. Translating gives CASSPTPEPPHNEQFF.

V is TRBV18 and J is TRBJ2-4; D may be TRBD2 (7 bases). Germline assignment: CDR1 KGHSH and CDR2 LQKENI. The V gene lost 1 base and the J gene lost 3 bases, with 13 bases spanning the gap. This CDR3 has 16 residues. CDR3 amino acids: CASSPLEGGVKNIQYF. In nucleotides, the CDR3 is TGTGCCAGCTCACCACTGGAGGGGGGGGTCAAAAACATTCAGTACTTC.

The rearrangement uses TRBV2 and TRBJ2-3; maybe TRBD1 (7 bases). CDR3 length: 15 residues. Per germline, CDR1 SNHLY and CDR2 FYNNEI. The V gene lost 6 bases and the J gene lost 2 bases, with 15 bases spanning the gap. CDR3 protein: CASSGGQTPTDTQYF. Here the CDR3 DNA reads TGTGCCAGCAGCGGGGGACAGACCCCCACAGATACGCAGTATTTT.

This clonotype was detected ten times or more. This chain links TRBV20-1 with TRBJ2-7; 8 bases align to TRBD2. V trimming: 0 bases; J trimming: 7 bases; junction bases outside the gene matches: 8. Germline loops: CDR1 DFQATT, CDR2 SNEGSKA (reference sequence). The CDR3 extends over 14 amino acids. The CDR3 region is CSARDVLAGGEQYF. The CDR3 nucleotides read TGCAGTGCTAGAGATGTGCTAGCGGGCGGGGAGCAGTACTTC.

V is TRBV9 and J is TRBJ2-7, with a possible D match to TRBD2 (6 bases). The germline CDR1 and CDR2 sequences are SGDLS and YYNGEE. V was shortened by 3 bases and J by 5 bases, with 15 bases between the two germline ends. CDR3 size: 14 residues. CDR3 in amino acids: CASSGGGSENEQYF. The CDR3 DNA follows: TGTGCCAGCAGCGGAGGAGGGAGCGAAAACGAGCAGTACTTC.

This clonotype has a handful of counts. The chain has TRBV5-1 and TRBJ2-1; TRBD2 matches 7 bases. J was trimmed by 10 bases and V by 6 bases; bases with no gene match: 10. Germline V lookup: CDR1 SGHRS, CDR2 YFSETQ. There are 13 residues in the CDR3. This CDR3 reads CASIRTRIKEQFF. CDR3 bases: TGCGCCAGCATCCGGACTAGAATAAAGGAGCAGTTCTTC.

In this sample, this clonotype turned up a few times. V and J are TRBV12-3 or TRBV12-4 and TRBJ1-2; no reliable D call. Trimming stripped 6 bases from V and 3 bases from J, with 23 bases between. This CDR3 comprises 17 residues. Here the CDR3 DNA reads TGTGCCAGCAGCCCGATACGAAAAAGGACTAGCGACTATGGCTACACCTTC. Translated, it gives CASSPIRKRTSDYGYTF.

The table lists this clonotype with a few counts. The V call is TRBV20-1, the J call TRBJ1-5; D is perhaps TRBD1 (5 bases). CDR1 DFQATT and CDR2 SNEGSKA come from the germline V gene (reference sequence). The V gene lost 1 base and the J gene lost 7 bases, with 14 bases spanning the gap. This CDR3 is 14 amino acids long. The CDR3 nucleotides read TGCAGTGCTAGAGGGAGGGGAGGTGCGCAGCCCCAGCATTTT. It translates to CSARGRGGAQPQHF.

This clonotype has just a few counts. The rearrangement uses TRBV5-5 and TRBJ2-1; D is uncertain. Trimming left V 2 bases short and J 11 bases short, with 11 bases between. The CDR3 sequence is 12 residues long. CDR1 and CDR2 from the germline V gene are SGHKS and YYEKEE (reference sequence). CDR3 DNA: TGTGCCAGCAGCTTTTGGACGGGTAAGCAGTTCTTC. Translated, it gives CASSFWTGKQFF. The full variable domain, completed using reference TRBV5-5 and TRBJ2-1, is DAGVTQSPTHLIKTRGQQVTLRCSPISGHKSVSWYQQVLGQGPQFIFQYYEKEERGRGNFPDRFSARQFPNYSSELNVNALLLGDSALYLCASSFWTGKQFFGPGTRLTVL.

This clonotype was observed a few times. The rearrangement uses TRBV6-5 and TRBJ2-7; D is perhaps TRBD1 (6 bases). The CDR3 contains 15 residues. The V gene's germline CDR1 is MNHEY and CDR2 SVGAGI. Trimming pared 3 bases from V and 0 bases from J, leaving 12 bases between. The CDR3 protein is CASSYRQGSSYEQYF. The DNA of the CDR3 is TGTGCCAGCAGTTATCGGCAGGGGAGCTCCTACGAGCAGTACTTC.

This clonotype has at least ten counts. This chain links TRBV7-9 with TRBJ2-3; no clear D. Germline V gives CDR1 SEHNR, CDR2 FQNEAQ (reference sequence). Trimming removed 1 base at V and 4 bases at J, with 15 bases between. This CDR3 is built from 16 residues. Here the CDR3 reads CASSLGLVPGADTQYF. CDR3 sequence (DNA): TGTGCCAGCAGCTTAGGATTGGTGCCGGGCGCAGATACGCAGTATTTT.

This clonotype has a count of ten or more. The rearrangement joins TRBV4-1 to TRBJ2-1; no firm D call. This CDR3 has 14 residues. V was clipped by 1 base and J by 4 bases, with 8 bases between them. Germline CDR1 and CDR2: MGHRA and YSYEKL. CDR3 bases: TGCGCCAGCAGCCAAGTTCGCTCTTACAATGAGCAGTTCTTC. Amino acids: CASSQVRSYNEQFF.

This clonotype showed up just a few times. This chain links TRBV7-6 with TRBJ2-7; D gene ambiguous. Trimming cost V 8 bases and J 0 bases, with 23 bases left between them. CDR3 length: 17 residues. The V gene's germline CDR1 is SGHVS and CDR2 FNYEAQ. CDR3: CASAAYPLADPSYEQYF. Written as DNA, the CDR3 is TGTGCCAGCGCCGCCTATCCCCTTGCGGACCCCTCCTACGAGCAGTACTTC.

This clonotype appeared a few times. V gene TRBV7-3 combines with J gene TRBJ1-4; D uncertain. Germline-derived CDR1 and CDR2 are SGHTA and FQGTGA. The CDR3 length is 13 residues. The V and J ends lost 5 bases and 6 bases respectively, with 10 bases between them. The DNA for the CDR3 is TGTGCCAGCAGCCGGACGGCAGATGAAAAACTGTTTTTT. As protein: CASSRTADEKLFF.

This clonotype was seen ten or more times. A junction boundary mismatches the germline segment, possibly from a read error. The rearrangement uses TRBV7-9 and TRBJ2-1; 10 bases agree with TRBD2. The CDR3 is made up of 13 amino acids. In germline, CDR1 is SEHNR, CDR2 FQNEAQ (reference sequence). CDR3 sequence: CASSVLAGNEQFF. As DNA, the CDR3 is TGCGCCAGCAGCGTACTAGCGGGGAATGAGCAGTTCTTC.